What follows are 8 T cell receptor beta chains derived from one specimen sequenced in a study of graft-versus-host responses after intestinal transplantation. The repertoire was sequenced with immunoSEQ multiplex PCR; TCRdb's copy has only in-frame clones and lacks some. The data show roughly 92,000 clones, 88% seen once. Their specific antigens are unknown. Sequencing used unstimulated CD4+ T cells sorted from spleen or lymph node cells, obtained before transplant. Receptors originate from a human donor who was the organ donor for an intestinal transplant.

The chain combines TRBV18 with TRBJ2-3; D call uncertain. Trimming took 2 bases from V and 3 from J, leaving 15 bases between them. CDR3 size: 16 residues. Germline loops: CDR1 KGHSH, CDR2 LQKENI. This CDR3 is CASSPLGLYRTDTQYF. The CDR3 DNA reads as TGTGCCAGCTCACCATTGGGCCTCTACCGAACAGATACGCAGTATTTT.

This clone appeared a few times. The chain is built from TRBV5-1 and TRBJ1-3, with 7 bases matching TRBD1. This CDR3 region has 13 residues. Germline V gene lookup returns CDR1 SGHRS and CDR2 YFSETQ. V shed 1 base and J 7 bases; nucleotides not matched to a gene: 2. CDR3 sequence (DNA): TGCGCCAGCAGCTTGCAGGGGGAGAACACCATATATTTT. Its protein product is CASSLQGENTIYF.

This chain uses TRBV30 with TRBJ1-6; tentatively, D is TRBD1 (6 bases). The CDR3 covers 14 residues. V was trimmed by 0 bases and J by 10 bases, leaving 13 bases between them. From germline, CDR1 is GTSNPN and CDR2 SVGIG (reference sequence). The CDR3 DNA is TGTGCCTGGAGTGTATGGCAGGGGAGATCACCCCTCCACTTT. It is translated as CAWSVWQGRSPLHF.

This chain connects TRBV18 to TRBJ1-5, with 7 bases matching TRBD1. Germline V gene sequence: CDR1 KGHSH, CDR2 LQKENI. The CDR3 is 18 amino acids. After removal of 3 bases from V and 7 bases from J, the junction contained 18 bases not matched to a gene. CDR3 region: CASSPLPGRQGVWQPQHF. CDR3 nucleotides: TGTGCCAGCTCACCTCTCCCCGGTAGGCAGGGGGTATGGCAGCCCCAGCATTTT.

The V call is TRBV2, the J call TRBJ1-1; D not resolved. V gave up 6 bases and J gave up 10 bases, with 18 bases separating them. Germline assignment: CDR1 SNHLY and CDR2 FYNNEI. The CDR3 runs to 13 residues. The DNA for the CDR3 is TGTGCCAGCAGGTCGGGTCCGTCCCAAGGAGCTTTCTTT. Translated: CASRSGPSQGAFF.

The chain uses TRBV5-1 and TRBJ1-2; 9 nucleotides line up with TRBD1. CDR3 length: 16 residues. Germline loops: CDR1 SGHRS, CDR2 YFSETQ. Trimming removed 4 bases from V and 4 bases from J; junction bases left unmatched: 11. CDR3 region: CASSPGTGKGLYGYTF. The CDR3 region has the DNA TGCGCCAGCAGCCCCGGGACAGGGAAGGGGCTCTATGGCTACACCTTC.

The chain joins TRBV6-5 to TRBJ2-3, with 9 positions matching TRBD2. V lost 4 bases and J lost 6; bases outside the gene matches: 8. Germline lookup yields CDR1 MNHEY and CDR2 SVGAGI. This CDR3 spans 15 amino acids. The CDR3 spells CASSWGLALRDTQYF. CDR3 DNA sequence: TGTGCCAGCAGTTGGGGACTAGCCCTCAGGGATACGCAGTATTTT.

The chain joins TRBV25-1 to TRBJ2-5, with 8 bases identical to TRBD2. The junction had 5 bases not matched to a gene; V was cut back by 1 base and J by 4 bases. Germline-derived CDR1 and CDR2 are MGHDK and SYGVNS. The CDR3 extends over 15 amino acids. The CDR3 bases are TGTGCCAGCAGTGAATTGGTCGGGAGGGGAGAGACCCAGTACTTC. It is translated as CASSELVGRGETQYF.